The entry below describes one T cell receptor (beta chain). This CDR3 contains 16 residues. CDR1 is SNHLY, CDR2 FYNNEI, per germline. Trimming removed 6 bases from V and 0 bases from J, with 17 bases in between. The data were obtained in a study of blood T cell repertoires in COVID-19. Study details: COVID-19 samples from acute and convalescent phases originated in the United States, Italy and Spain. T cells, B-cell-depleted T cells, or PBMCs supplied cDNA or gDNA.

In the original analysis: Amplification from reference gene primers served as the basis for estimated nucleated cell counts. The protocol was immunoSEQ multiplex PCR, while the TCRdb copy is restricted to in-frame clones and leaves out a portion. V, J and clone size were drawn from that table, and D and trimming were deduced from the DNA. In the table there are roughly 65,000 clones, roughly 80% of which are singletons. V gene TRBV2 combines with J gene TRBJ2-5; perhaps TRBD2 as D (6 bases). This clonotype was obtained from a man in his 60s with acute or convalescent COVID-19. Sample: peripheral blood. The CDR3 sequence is CASSPPGRGNQETQYF. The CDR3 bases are TGTGCCAGCAGCCCCCCGGGGCGGGGAAACCAAGAGACCCAGTACTTC.